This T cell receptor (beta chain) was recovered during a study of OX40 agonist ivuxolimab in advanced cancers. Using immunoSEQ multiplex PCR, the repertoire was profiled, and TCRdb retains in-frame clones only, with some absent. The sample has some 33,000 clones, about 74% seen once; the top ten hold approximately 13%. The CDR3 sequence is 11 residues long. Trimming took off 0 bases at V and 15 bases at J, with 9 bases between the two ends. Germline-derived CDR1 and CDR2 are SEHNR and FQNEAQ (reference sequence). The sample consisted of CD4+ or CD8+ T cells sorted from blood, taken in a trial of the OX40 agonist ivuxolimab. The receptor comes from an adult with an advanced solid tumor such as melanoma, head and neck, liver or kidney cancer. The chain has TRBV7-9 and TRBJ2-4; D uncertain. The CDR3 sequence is CASSLAEEPYF. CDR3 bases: TGTGCCAGCAGCTTAGCCGAAGAACCGTACTTC.